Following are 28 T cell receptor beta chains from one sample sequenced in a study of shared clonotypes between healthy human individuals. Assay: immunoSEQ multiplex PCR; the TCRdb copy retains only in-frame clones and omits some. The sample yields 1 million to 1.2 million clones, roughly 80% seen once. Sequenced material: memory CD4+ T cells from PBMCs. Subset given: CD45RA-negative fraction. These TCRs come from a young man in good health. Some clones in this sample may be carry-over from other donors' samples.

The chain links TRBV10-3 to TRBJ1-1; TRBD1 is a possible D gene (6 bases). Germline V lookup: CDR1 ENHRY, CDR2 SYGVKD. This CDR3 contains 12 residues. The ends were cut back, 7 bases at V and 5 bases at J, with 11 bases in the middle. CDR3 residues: CAITGVRTEAFF. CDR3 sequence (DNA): TGTGCCATCACAGGGGTTCGGACTGAAGCTTTCTTT.

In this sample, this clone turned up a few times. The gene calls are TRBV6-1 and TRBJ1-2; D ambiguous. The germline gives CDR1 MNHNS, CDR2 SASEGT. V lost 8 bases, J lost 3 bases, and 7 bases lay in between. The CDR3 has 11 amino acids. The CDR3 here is CASFSDYGYTF. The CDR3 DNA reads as TGTGCCAGCTTCTCAGACTATGGCTACACCTTC.

CDR3 residues: CASISAGANYGYTF. CDR3 bases: TGTGCCAGCATTTCTGCAGGAGCTAACTATGGCTACACCTTC. The chain joins TRBV28 to TRBJ1-2; D not resolved. The germline V and J ends were trimmed by 7 bases and 0 bases, with 12 bases remaining between them. Germline assignment: CDR1 MDHEN and CDR2 SYDVKM. This CDR3 has 14 residues.

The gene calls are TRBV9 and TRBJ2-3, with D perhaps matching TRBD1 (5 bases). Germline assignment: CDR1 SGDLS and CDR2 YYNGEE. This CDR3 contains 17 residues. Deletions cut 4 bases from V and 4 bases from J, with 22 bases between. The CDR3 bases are TGTGCCAGCAGCCAGCGCCGGCAGGGCTTGGGGCCAGATACGCAGTATTTT. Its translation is CASSQRRQGLGPDTQYF.

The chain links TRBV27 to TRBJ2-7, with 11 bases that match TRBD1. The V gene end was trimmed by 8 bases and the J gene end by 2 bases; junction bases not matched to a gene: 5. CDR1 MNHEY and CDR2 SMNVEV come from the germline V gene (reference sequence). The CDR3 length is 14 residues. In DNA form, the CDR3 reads TGTGCCAGCCGTGAGGGACAGGGGGCCTACGAGCAGTACTTC. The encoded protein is CASREGQGAYEQYF.

CDR3 in amino acids: CASSFGTGPPQPQHF. Here the CDR3 DNA reads TGTGCCAGCAGCTTCGGGACAGGGCCCCCTCAGCCCCAGCATTTT. The rearrangement joins TRBV11-3 to TRBJ1-5; 9 bases are shared with TRBD1. CDR3 length: 15 amino acids. Trimming removed 3 bases from V and 6 bases from J; junction bases left unmatched: 6. Germline assignment: CDR1 SGHNT and CDR2 YENEEA.

The CDR3 DNA sequence: TGTGCCAGCAGCCCTAAGCGGGGGGACTCCTACGAGCAGTACTTC. As protein: CASSPKRGDSYEQYF. The chain has TRBV11-2 and TRBJ2-7, with TRBD2 matching 9 bases. J gave up 0 bases and V 5 bases, and 5 bases lay outside the gene matches. This CDR3 is built from 15 residues. Germline CDR1 and CDR2: SGHAT and FQNNGV.

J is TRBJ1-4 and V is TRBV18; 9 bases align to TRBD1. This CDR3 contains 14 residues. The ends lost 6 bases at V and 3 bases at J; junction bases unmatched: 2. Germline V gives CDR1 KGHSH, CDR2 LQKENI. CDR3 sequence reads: CASSWTGANEKLFF. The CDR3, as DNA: TGTGCCAGCTCTTGGACAGGGGCTAATGAAAAACTGTTTTTT.

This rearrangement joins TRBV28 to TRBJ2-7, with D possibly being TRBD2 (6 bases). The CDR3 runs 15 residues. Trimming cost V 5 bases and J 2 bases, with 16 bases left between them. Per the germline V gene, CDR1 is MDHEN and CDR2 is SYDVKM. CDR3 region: CASSPPGGTTYEQYF. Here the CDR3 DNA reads TGTGCCAGCAGTCCCCCCGGGGGAACGACCTACGAGCAGTACTTC.

CDR3 residues: CASSNGPYEQYF. DNA for the CDR3: TGTGCCAGCAGCAACGGACCGTACGAGCAGTACTTC. The V and J genes are TRBV6-1 and TRBJ2-7; D is uncertain. V gave up 6 bases and J gave up 4 bases, with 10 bases separating them. The CDR3 has 12 amino acids. Germline assignment: CDR1 MNHNS and CDR2 SASEGT.

The CDR3 DNA reads TGTGCCAGCAGCCCCAGGGGTCCTGGAAACACCATATATTTT. It encodes CASSPRGPGNTIYF. The rearrangement uses TRBV11-2 and TRBJ1-3, with D perhaps TRBD1 (6 bases). Trimming pared 5 bases from V and 2 bases from J, leaving 10 bases between. The CDR3 contains 14 residues. The V gene's germline CDR1 is SGHAT and CDR2 FQNNGV.

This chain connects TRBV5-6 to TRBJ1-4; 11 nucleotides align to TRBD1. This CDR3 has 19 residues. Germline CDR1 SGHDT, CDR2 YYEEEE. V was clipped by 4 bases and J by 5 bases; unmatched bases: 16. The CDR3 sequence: CASSEGLRDRGTINEKLFF. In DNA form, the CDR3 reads TGTGCCAGCAGCGAAGGCCTCAGGGACAGGGGGACCATAAATGAAAAACTGTTTTTT.

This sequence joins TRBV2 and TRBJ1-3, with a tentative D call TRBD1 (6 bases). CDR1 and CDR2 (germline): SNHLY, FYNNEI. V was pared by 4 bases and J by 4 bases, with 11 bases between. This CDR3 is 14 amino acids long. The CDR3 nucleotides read TGTGCCAGCAGTGTTACAGGGTCCGGAAACACCATATATTTT. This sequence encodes CASSVTGSGNTIYF.

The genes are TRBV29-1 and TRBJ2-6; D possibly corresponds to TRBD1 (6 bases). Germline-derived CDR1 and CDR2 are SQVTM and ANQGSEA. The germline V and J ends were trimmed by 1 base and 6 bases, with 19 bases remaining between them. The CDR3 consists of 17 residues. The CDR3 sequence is CSVEVSGTSSLANVLTF. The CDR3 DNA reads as TGCAGCGTTGAAGTCAGTGGGACATCCTCTTTGGCCAACGTCCTGACTTTC.

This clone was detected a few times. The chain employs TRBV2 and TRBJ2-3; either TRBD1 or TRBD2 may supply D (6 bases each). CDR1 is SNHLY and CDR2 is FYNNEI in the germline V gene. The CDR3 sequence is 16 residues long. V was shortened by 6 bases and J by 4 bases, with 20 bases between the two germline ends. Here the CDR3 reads CASSFVGAGEADTQYF. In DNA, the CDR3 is TGTGCCAGCAGCTTTGTAGGGGCAGGGGAGGCAGATACGCAGTATTTT.

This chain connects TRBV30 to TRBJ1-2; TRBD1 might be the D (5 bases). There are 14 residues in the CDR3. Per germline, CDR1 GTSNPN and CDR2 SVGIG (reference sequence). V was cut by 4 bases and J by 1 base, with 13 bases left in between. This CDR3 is CAWITGTGNYGYTF. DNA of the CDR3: TGTGCCTGGATAACCGGGACGGGTAACTATGGCTACACCTTC. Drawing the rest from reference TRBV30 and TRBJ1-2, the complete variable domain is SQTIHQWPATLVQPVGSPLSLECTVEGTSNPNLYWYRQAAGRGLQLLFYSVGIGQISSEVPQNLSASRPQDRQFILSSKKLLLSDSGFYLCAWITGTGNYGYTFGSGTRLTVV.

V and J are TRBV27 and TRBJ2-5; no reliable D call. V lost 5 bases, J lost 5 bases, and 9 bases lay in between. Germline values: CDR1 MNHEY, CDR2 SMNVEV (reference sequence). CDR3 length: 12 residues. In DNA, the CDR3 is TGTGCCAGCAGTCCCTCTTGGGAGACCCAGTACTTC. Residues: CASSPSWETQYF.

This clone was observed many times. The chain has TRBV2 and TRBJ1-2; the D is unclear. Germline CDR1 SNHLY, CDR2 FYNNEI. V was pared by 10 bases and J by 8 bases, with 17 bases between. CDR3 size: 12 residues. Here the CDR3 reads CANAGRSGGYTF. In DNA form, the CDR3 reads TGTGCCAATGCTGGCAGATCGGGGGGCTACACCTTC.

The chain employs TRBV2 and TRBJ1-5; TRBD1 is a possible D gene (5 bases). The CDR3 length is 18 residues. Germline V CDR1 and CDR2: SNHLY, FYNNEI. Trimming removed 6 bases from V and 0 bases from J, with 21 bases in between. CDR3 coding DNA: TGTGCCAGCAGAGTGAGGTTTGGGGCGGATTATAGCAATCAGCCCCAGCATTTT. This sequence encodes CASRVRFGADYSNQPQHF.

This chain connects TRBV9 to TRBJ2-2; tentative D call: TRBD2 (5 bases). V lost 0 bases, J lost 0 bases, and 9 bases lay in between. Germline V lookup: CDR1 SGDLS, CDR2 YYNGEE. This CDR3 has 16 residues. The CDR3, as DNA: TGTGCCAGCAGCGTAGCGGGGTTCGCGAACACCGGGGAGCTGTTTTTT. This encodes CASSVAGFANTGELFF.

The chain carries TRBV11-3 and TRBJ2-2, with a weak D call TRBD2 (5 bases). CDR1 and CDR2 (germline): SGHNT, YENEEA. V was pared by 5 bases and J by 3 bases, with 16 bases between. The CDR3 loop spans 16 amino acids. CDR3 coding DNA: TGTGCCAGCAGCCCCCCCAGCGGATTCTACACCGGGGAGCTGTTTTTT. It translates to CASSPPSGFYTGELFF.

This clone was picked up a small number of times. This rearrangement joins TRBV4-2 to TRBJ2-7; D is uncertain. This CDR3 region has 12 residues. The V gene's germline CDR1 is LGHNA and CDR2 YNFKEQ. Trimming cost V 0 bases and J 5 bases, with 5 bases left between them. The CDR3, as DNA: TGTGCCAGCAGCCAAGATGTGAACGAGCAGTACTTC. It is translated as CASSQDVNEQYF.

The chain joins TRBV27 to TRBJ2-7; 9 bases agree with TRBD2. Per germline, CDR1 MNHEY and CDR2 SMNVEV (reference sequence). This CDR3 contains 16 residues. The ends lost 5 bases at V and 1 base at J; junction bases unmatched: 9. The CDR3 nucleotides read TGTGCCAGCAGTCTAAGTGGCGGGGGGGGATCCTACGAGCAGTACTTC. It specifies CASSLSGGGGSYEQYF.

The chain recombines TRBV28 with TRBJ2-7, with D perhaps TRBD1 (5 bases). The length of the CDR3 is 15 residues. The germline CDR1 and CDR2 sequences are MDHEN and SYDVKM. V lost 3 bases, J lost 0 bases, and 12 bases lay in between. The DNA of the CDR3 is TGTGCCAGCAGTTTCAGGGCAGCGATCTCCTACGAGCAGTACTTC. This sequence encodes CASSFRAAISYEQYF.

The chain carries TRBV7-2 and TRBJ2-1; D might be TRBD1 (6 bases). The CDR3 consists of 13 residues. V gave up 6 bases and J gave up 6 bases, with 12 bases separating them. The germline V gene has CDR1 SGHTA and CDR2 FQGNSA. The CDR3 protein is CASRKGQSNEQFF. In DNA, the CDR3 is TGTGCCAGCAGAAAAGGACAGTCCAATGAGCAGTTCTTC.

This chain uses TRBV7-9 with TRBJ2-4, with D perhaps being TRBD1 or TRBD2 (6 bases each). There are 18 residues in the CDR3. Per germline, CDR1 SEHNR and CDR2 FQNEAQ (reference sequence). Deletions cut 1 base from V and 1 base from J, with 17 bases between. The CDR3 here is CASSLGFGGLAAKNIQYF. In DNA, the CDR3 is TGTGCCAGCAGCTTAGGATTTGGGGGGCTCGCGGCCAAAAACATTCAGTACTTC.

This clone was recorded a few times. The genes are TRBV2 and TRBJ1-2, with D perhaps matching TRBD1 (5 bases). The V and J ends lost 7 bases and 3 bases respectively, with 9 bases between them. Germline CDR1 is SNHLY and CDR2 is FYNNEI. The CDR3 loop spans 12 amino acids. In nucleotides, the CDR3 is TGTGCCAGCAACCGGGACCACTATGGCTACACCTTC. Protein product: CASNRDHYGYTF.

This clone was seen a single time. The CDR3 DNA is TGCGCCAGCAGCTTCGGGACTCTCGGAAACACCATATATTTT. Amino acids: CASSFGTLGNTIYF. V and J are TRBV5-1 and TRBJ1-3; weak D call: TRBD1 (5 bases). Germline values: CDR1 SGHRS, CDR2 YFSETQ. V was pared by 2 bases and J by 4 bases, with 10 bases between. This CDR3 has 14 amino acids.